The clone carrying this T cell receptor beta chain showed up just a few times. The CDR3 loop spans 14 amino acids. Trimming left V 3 bases short and J 0 bases short, with 8 bases between. Germline V gene sequence: CDR1 LNHDA, CDR2 SQIVND (reference sequence). This entry comes from a study of control samples from healthy donors and cancer patients. This table comes from immunoSEQ multiplex PCR, and its TCRdb copy is limited to in-frame clones, with some not included. The data show fewer than 150,000 clones, about 91% seen once. The chain is built from TRBV19 and TRBJ1-1; D gene ambiguous. The origin of this receptor is a man younger than 35 in good health. The sample consisted of blood. Written as DNA, the CDR3 is TGTGCCAGTAGTATCGGCAGCATGAACACTGAAGCTTTCTTT. Translation: CASSIGSMNTEAFF.